The next 8 T cell receptor beta chains were all read from a single sample in a study of identical twins. TCRdb passed the 5' RACE reads through MiXCR, listing each CDR3 protein once. The sample lists a few hundred thousand distinct CDR3 sequences, 7.5% to 10% occurring once. The same specimen was also included in a second study, on yellow fever vaccine responses in identical twins.

The sample taken for sequencing was PBMCs. The receptors were gathered from a woman between 18 and 29 years old in good health.

This clonotype was detected many times. The chain combines TRBV12-3 or TRBV12-4 with TRBJ2-1; 9 bases line up with TRBD2. The CDR3 spans 15 residues. Trimming took 4 bases from V and 0 from J; bases not matched to a gene: 1. The CDR3 region has the DNA TGTGCCAGCAGTTATAGCGGGGGCTCCTACAATGAGCAGTTCTTC. It encodes CASSYSGGSYNEQFF.

This clonotype came up a few times. The chain links TRBV28 to TRBJ2-7; perhaps TRBD2 as D (6 bases). Trimming shortened V by 2 bases and J by 5 bases, and 10 bases separated the two germline ends. The CDR3 has 13 amino acids. Germline lookup yields CDR1 MDHEN and CDR2 SYDVKM. The CDR3 nucleotides are TGTGCCAGCAGTTTAGCGGGGCGGGACGAGCAGTACTTC. Protein product: CASSLAGRDEQYF. The entire variable domain, with the rest obtained from reference TRBV28 and TRBJ2-7, is as follows: DVKVTQSSRYLVKRTGEKVFLECVQDMDHENMFWYRQDPGLGLRLIYFSYDVKMKEKGDIPEGYSVSREKKERFSLILESASTNQTSMYLCASSLAGRDEQYFGPGTRLTVT.

This chain links TRBV5-1 with TRBJ2-7, with 10 positions matching TRBD2. Germline CDR1 and CDR2: SGHRS and YFSETQ. CDR3 size: 16 residues. The trim removed 0 bases at V and 5 bases at J, leaving 8 bases unmatched. CDR3 bases: TGCGCCAGCAGCTTGGAGCTAGCGGGAGTAAAGGACGAGCAGTACTTC. It yields the protein CASSLELAGVKDEQYF.

This clonotype has only a few counts. The rearrangement joins TRBV6-2 or TRBV6-3 to TRBJ2-1; no clear D. The V gene's germline CDR1 is MNHEY and CDR2 SVGEGT. This CDR3 has 14 residues. The V gene lost 2 bases and the J gene lost 10 bases, with 15 bases spanning the gap. CDR3 in DNA: TGTGCCAGCAGTTACCCCACCCCCTCCGGAGAGCAGTTCTTC. Its protein product is CASSYPTPSGEQFF.

This clonotype has at least ten counts. The chain has TRBV10-1 and TRBJ2-7, with TRBD2 identical over 13 bases. The CDR3 has 17 amino acids. The V gene end was trimmed by 4 bases and the J gene end by 3 bases; junction bases not matched to a gene: 9. Germline assignment: CDR1 WNHNN and CDR2 SYGVQD (reference sequence). CDR3 loop: CASSGLAGGLINYEQYF. The CDR3 bases are TGCGCCAGCAGTGGACTAGCGGGGGGTCTGATAAACTACGAGCAGTACTTC.

The chain carries TRBV3-1 and TRBJ1-4, with 9 positions matching TRBD1. This CDR3 region has 15 residues. Germline V gene sequence: CDR1 LGHDT, CDR2 YNNKEL (reference sequence). The junction had 8 bases not matched to a gene; V was cut back by 4 bases and J by 8 bases. For the CDR3, the DNA is TGTGCCAGCAGCCGGGACAGGGTTGGAAAGGAAAAACTGTTTTTT. Its protein is CASSRDRVGKEKLFF.

This clonotype was picked up many times. The chain carries TRBV12-3 or TRBV12-4 and TRBJ2-7; 15 bases fit TRBD2. V shed 6 bases and J 2 bases; nucleotides not matched to a gene: 17. This CDR3 region has 20 residues. The CDR3 loop is CASSGEVTGTSGRNPYEQYF. In DNA form, the CDR3 reads TGTGCCAGCAGCGGGGAAGTAACCGGGACTAGCGGGAGGAACCCCTACGAGCAGTACTTC.

The chain is built from TRBV5-6 and TRBJ2-1, with D possibly being TRBD1 (5 bases). With 1 base removed from V and 1 base from J, the gap between germline ends came to 12 bases. CDR3 length: 16 residues. Germline CDR1 SGHDT, CDR2 YYEEEE. CDR3 in amino acids: CASSLKAGLSYNEQFF. The CDR3 DNA reads as TGTGCCAGCAGCTTGAAGGCAGGGTTATCCTACAATGAGCAGTTCTTC.